What follows are 12 T cell receptor beta chains derived from one specimen sequenced in a study of cytomegalovirus exposure and HLA in healthy donors. TCRdb's table, derived via immunoSEQ multiplex PCR, lists solely in-frame clones and lacks some. This sample has around 300,000 clones, with about 86% found just once. The sequencing input was PBMCs. These receptors were obtained from a woman aged 18-29 years in good health and CMV-seronegative.

The chain links TRBV5-1 to TRBJ2-3; 9 positions agree with TRBD2. J was trimmed by 1 base and V by 0 bases; bases with no gene match: 3. CDR3 size: 16 residues. Germline CDR1 SGHRS, CDR2 YFSETQ. CDR3 nucleotides: TGCGCCAGCAGCTTGGGGGTAGCGGGGGGCACAGATACGCAGTATTTT. Amino acids: CASSLGVAGGTDTQYF.

The chain combines TRBV5-1 with TRBJ2-5; possibly TRBD1 for D (5 bases). Germline values: CDR1 SGHRS, CDR2 YFSETQ. V lost 0 bases and J lost 4, with 13 bases in between. This CDR3 contains 15 residues. CDR3 residues: CASSLAVDTRETQYF. The CDR3 nucleotides are TGCGCCAGCAGCTTGGCGGTGGACACTCGAGAGACCCAGTACTTC.

V usage is TRBV29-1 and J usage is TRBJ1-5, with D possibly being TRBD1 (6 bases). Germline CDR1 is SQVTM and CDR2 is ANQGSEA. This CDR3 has 13 residues. V lost 4 bases to trimming and J lost 0 bases, with 7 bases between them. The CDR3 loop is CSVGTASNQPQHF. The CDR3 DNA reads TGCAGCGTTGGGACAGCTAGCAATCAGCCCCAGCATTTT.

This rearrangement joins TRBV4-1 to TRBJ1-4; D gene uncertain. With 4 bases removed from V and 6 bases from J, the gap between germline ends came to 15 bases. Per the germline V gene, CDR1 is MGHRA and CDR2 is YSYEKL. The CDR3 spans 15 residues. The CDR3 reads CASSPRRLSDEKLFF. CDR3 bases: TGCGCCAGCAGCCCCCGGAGGTTGTCAGATGAAAAACTGTTTTTT.

This clone was seen a few times. The V gene is TRBV5-5, the J gene TRBJ2-7; weak D call: TRBD2 (6 bases). V lost 4 bases to trimming and J lost 4 bases, with 15 bases between them. The germline V gene has CDR1 SGHKS and CDR2 YYEKEE (reference sequence). The CDR3 consists of 14 residues. The CDR3 region is CASSPQGAGYEQYF. CDR3 DNA: TGTGCCAGCAGCCCCCAAGGTGCGGGGTACGAGCAGTACTTC.

This clone was detected a few times. The chain uses TRBV5-5 and TRBJ1-2; TRBD1 might be the D (5 bases). V dropped 7 bases and J dropped 5 bases, with 12 bases sitting between them. The CDR3 spans 12 residues. The germline CDR1 and CDR2 sequences are SGHKS and YYEKEE (reference sequence). In DNA, the CDR3 is TGTGCCAGCGGCCCGGGGGTTTATGGCTACACCTTC. Translation: CASGPGVYGYTF.

In this sample, this clone turned up once. The chain recombines TRBV2 with TRBJ2-3; the D is unclear. The CDR3 is made up of 13 amino acids. The germline V gene encodes CDR1 SNHLY and CDR2 FYNNEI. V lost 4 bases to trimming and J lost 0 bases, with 5 bases between them. The CDR3 sequence: CASSGESTDTQYF. The CDR3 DNA follows: TGTGCCAGCAGTGGTGAGAGCACAGATACGCAGTATTTT.

The rearrangement uses TRBV28 and TRBJ1-5, with D tentatively TRBD1 (5 bases). Per germline, CDR1 MDHEN and CDR2 SYDVKM. Trimming cost V 5 bases and J 3 bases, with 14 bases left between them. This CDR3 is built from 15 residues. The CDR3: CASSPRRGYNQPQHF. The CDR3 region has the DNA TGTGCCAGCAGTCCCCGACGGGGGTACAATCAGCCCCAGCATTTT. Full variable domain (remainder filled in from reference TRBV28 and TRBJ1-5): DVKVTQSSRYLVKRTGEKVFLECVQDMDHENMFWYRQDPGLGLRLIYFSYDVKMKEKGDIPEGYSVSREKKERFSLILESASTNQTSMYLCASSPRRGYNQPQHFGDGTRLSIL.

The chain carries TRBV7-8 and TRBJ2-2; a possible D gene is TRBD1 (7 bases). Germline-derived CDR1 and CDR2 are SGHVS and FQNEAQ. The CDR3 length is 16 residues. Trimming took 5 bases from V and 1 from J, leaving 14 bases between them. The CDR3 protein is CASSPRGTENTGELFF. The CDR3 region has the DNA TGTGCCAGCAGCCCTCGGGGGACAGAGAACACCGGGGAGCTGTTTTTT. The full variable domain, with the rest looked up from reference TRBV7-8 and TRBJ2-2, is GAGVSQSPRYKVAKRGQDVALRCDPISGHVSLFWYQQALGQGPEFLTYFQNEAQLDKSGLPSDRFFAERPEGSVSTLKIQRTQQEDSAVYLCASSPRGTENTGELFFGEGSRLTVL.

The chain links TRBV27 to TRBJ1-1; D gene uncertain. Per the germline V gene, CDR1 is MNHEY and CDR2 is SMNVEV (reference sequence). The CDR3 sequence is 15 residues long. Trimming took off 6 bases at V and 1 base at J, with 15 bases between the two ends. The CDR3 reads CASSSPTHRNTEAFF. The DNA for the CDR3 is TGTGCCAGCAGCTCTCCTACCCATAGGAACACTGAAGCTTTCTTT.

The chain recombines TRBV7-6 with TRBJ1-2, with 8 nucleotides matching TRBD1. In germline, CDR1 is SGHVS, CDR2 FNYEAQ. CDR3 length equals 13 residues. Trimming took 4 bases from V and 6 from J; bases not matched to a gene: 4. The CDR3 region is CASSSTGGNGYTF. In DNA form, the CDR3 reads TGTGCCAGCAGCTCTACAGGGGGAAATGGCTACACCTTC. The complete variable domain, with remaining parts taken from reference TRBV7-6 and TRBJ1-2, reads GAGVSQSPRYKVTKRGQDVALRCDPISGHVSLYWYRQALGQGPEFLTYFNYEAQQDKSGLPNDRFSAERPEGSISTLTIQRTEQRDSAMYRCASSSTGGNGYTFGSGTRLTVV.

This clone was seen only once. The rearrangement uses TRBV30 and TRBJ2-3; a weak D match, TRBD1 (5 bases). The germline V gene encodes CDR1 GTSNPN and CDR2 SVGIG (reference sequence). With 3 bases removed from V and 0 bases from J, the gap between germline ends came to 10 bases. This CDR3 is built from 14 residues. CDR3 sequence: CAWRPKGSTDTQYF. CDR3 sequence (DNA): TGTGCCTGGAGACCAAAGGGGAGCACAGATACGCAGTATTTT.